The next 14 T cell receptor beta chains were all read from a single sample in a study of blood T cell repertoires in COVID-19. The repertoire was sequenced with immunoSEQ multiplex PCR; TCRdb's copy has only in-frame clones and lacks some. The sample holds some 370,000 clones; around 83% are singletons and the top ten take around 5%. Material for sequencing was PBMCs or T cells enriched from blood (not recorded which). The receptors stem from a woman between 50 and 59 years old who had recovered from COVID-19.

V gene TRBV19 combines with J gene TRBJ1-2, with TRBD1 as a possible D gene (6 bases). V was shortened by 2 bases and J by 7 bases, with 20 bases between the two germline ends. This CDR3 is 16 amino acids long. The germline CDR1 and CDR2 sequences are LNHDA and SQIVND (reference sequence). CDR3 DNA sequence: TGTGCCAGTAGTATAAACCCGACAGGCCCCAGGGGTGGCTACACCTTC. Its protein is CASSINPTGPRGGYTF.

V gene TRBV7-9 combines with J gene TRBJ2-7; 10 bases agree with TRBD2. J lost 5 bases, V lost 3 bases, and 4 bases had no gene match. The V gene's germline CDR1 is SEHNR and CDR2 FQNEAQ (reference sequence). The length of the CDR3 is 14 residues. CDR3 DNA sequence: TGTGCCAGCAGCTTGGACGGACTAGCGGACGAGCAGTACTTC. Its protein product is CASSLDGLADEQYF.

The CDR3 reads CASSFYREAFF. The CDR3 DNA reads TGTGCCAGTAGTTTCTACAGGGAAGCTTTCTTT. J is TRBJ1-1 and V is TRBV19, with D perhaps matching TRBD1 (5 bases). The CDR3 totals 11 residues. Trimming took off 5 bases at V and 8 bases at J, with 9 bases between the two ends. Germline CDR1 and CDR2: LNHDA and SQIVND (reference sequence).

The chain carries TRBV5-6 and TRBJ2-4, with D perhaps matching TRBD2 (6 bases). Germline CDR1 and CDR2: SGHDT and YYEEEE. This CDR3 is 19 amino acids long. Trimming left V 2 bases short and J 0 bases short, with 21 bases between. The CDR3 spells CASSLQPGLRSAAKNIQYF. Written as DNA, the CDR3 is TGTGCCAGCAGCTTACAACCGGGACTTCGGTCCGCAGCCAAAAACATTCAGTACTTC.

The chain is built from TRBV10-3 and TRBJ1-5; D is undetermined. The CDR3 covers 13 residues. Germline loops: CDR1 ENHRY, CDR2 SYGVKD. Trimming took 3 bases from V and 2 from J, leaving 5 bases between them. The CDR3 region has the DNA TGTGCCATCAGTGACTTTGGCAATCAGCCCCAGCATTTT. Translated: CAISDFGNQPQHF.

The V call is TRBV7-2, the J call TRBJ2-7; D perhaps matches TRBD1 (7 bases). CDR1 is SGHTA, CDR2 FQGNSA, per germline. Trimming left V 5 bases short and J 3 bases short, with 14 bases between. The CDR3 loop spans 14 amino acids. In DNA form, the CDR3 reads TGTGCCAGCAGCACCGCGGGACAGCTCTACGAGCAGTACTTC. Its translation is CASSTAGQLYEQYF.

This clone was observed a single time. The chain has TRBV19 and TRBJ2-2, with 10 bases matching TRBD2. The CDR3 extends over 15 amino acids. V lost 7 bases and J lost 0; bases outside the gene matches: 2. Germline CDR1 reads LNHDA; CDR2 reads SQIVND (reference sequence). CDR3 DNA: TGTGCCAGTACCACTAGCGGGGCGAACACCGGGGAGCTGTTTTTT. It translates to CASTTSGANTGELFF.

The chain employs TRBV11-3 and TRBJ2-1; TRBD1 matches 9 bases. Germline lookup yields CDR1 SGHNT and CDR2 YENEEA. V trimming: 3 bases; J trimming: 6 bases; junction bases outside the gene matches: 9. CDR3 length equals 16 residues. DNA for the CDR3: TGTGCCAGCAGCTTCAGGCGACAGGGGGTGGTCAATGAGCAGTTCTTC. This gives the protein CASSFRRQGVVNEQFF.

Only one count was recorded for this clone. This chain joins TRBV11-2 and TRBJ2-6; perhaps TRBD1 as D (6 bases). This CDR3 comprises 17 residues. Germline CDR1 and CDR2: SGHAT and FQNNGV. V lost 2 bases, J lost 0 bases, and 11 bases lay in between. Written as DNA, the CDR3 is TGTGCCAGCAGCTTATTGACAGGTAGCTCTGGGGCCAACGTCCTGACTTTC. Translated, it gives CASSLLTGSSGANVLTF.

J is TRBJ1-5 and V is TRBV6-5; D gene uncertain. Trimming took off 7 bases at V and 6 bases at J, with 7 bases between the two ends. The germline V gene has CDR1 MNHEY and CDR2 SVGAGI. This CDR3 spans 11 amino acids. The CDR3 loop is CASTNSQPQHF. In DNA form, the CDR3 reads TGTGCCAGCACAAACAGTCAGCCCCAGCATTTT.

This clone occurred a few times. V is TRBV6-5 and J is TRBJ1-5; no clear D gene. V dropped 6 bases and J dropped 7 bases, with 16 bases sitting between them. The germline V gene has CDR1 MNHEY and CDR2 SVGAGI. This CDR3 has 14 residues. CDR3 residues: CASSPEWRSQPQHF. In nucleotides, the CDR3 is TGTGCCAGCAGCCCCGAGTGGAGGTCCCAGCCCCAGCATTTT.

The chain couples TRBV19 to TRBJ1-2; 12 nucleotides agree with TRBD1. CDR1 is LNHDA, CDR2 SQIVND, per germline (reference sequence). J was trimmed by 6 bases and V by 2 bases; bases with no gene match: 4. The CDR3 is made up of 15 amino acids. Written as DNA, the CDR3 is TGTGCCAGTAGTATAAAGGGACAGGGGGCAAATGGCTACACCTTC. Amino acids: CASSIKGQGANGYTF.

This CDR3 reads CASSESGTTGTGELFF. The CDR3 bases are TGTGCCAGCAGTGAATCCGGGACGACAGGAACCGGGGAGCTGTTTTTT. The J gene is TRBJ2-2, the V gene TRBV11-2; maybe TRBD1 (6 bases). The CDR3 is 16 amino acids. CDR1 and CDR2 from the germline V gene are SGHAT and FQNNGV. The V end lost 6 bases, the J end lost 5 bases, and 19 bases lay between the germline ends.

The genes are TRBV11-3 and TRBJ2-7, with D possibly being TRBD1 (6 bases). Germline values: CDR1 SGHNT, CDR2 YENEEA. This CDR3 has 14 amino acids. Trimming shortened V by 0 bases and J by 2 bases, and 8 bases separated the two germline ends. The CDR3 sequence is CASSLDGTTYEQYF. CDR3 bases: TGTGCCAGCAGCTTAGATGGGACAACCTACGAGCAGTACTTC. Filled out from reference TRBV11-3 and TRBJ2-7, the complete variable domain reads EAGVVQSPRYKIIEKKQPVAFWCNPISGHNTLYWYLQNLGQGPELLIRYENEEAVDDSQLPKDRFSAERLKGVDSTLKIQPAELGDSAVYLCASSLDGTTYEQYFGPGTRLTVT.